The rows below give T cell receptor beta chains drawn from one sample of a study of long-term antiretroviral therapy in people with HIV. Clones were sequenced by immunoSEQ multiplex PCR, and TCRdb holds only the in-frame ones, with some missing. The table lists 20,000 to 30,000 clones, about 80% of them singletons. This material consisted of unsorted PBMCs, taken 1.2 years after starting antiretroviral therapy. Source of these receptors: a woman in her thirties or forties with HIV. CDR3s leave out the opening cysteine and the closing phenylalanine or tryptophan.

j_call,v_call,cdr3_aa
TRBJ2-1,TRBV10-2,ASWGTGFGNEQF
TRBJ2-2,TRBV5-6,ASSPGGGNTGELF
TRBJ2-7,TRBV11-2,ASSFQGTLTYEQY
TRBJ2-7,TRBV19,ASTGTDYEQY
TRBJ1-5,TRBV21-1,ASSKGRGSDQPQH
TRBJ2-2,TRBV7-2,ASSPMGRAGELF
TRBJ1-1,TRBV13,ASSLLTWDKSTEAF
TRBJ2-1,TRBV5-4,ASRLGVEQF
TRBJ2-2,TRBV5-1,ASSLRGTVNTGELF
TRBJ1-5,TRBV28,ASSPGQGFNQPQH
TRBJ1-4,TRBV5-1,ASTAQGDKGEKLF
TRBJ1-5,TRBV19,ASSDRGQFNQPQH
TRBJ2-7,TRBV4-3,ASSQASQGYEQY
TRBJ1-3,TRBV5-6,ASSLLSSLYSGNTIY
TRBJ1-4,TRBV29-1,SVARGANEKLF
TRBJ1-2,TRBV7-2,ASSLAAQYEGGYT
TRBJ2-1,TRBV10-3,AISESTGTSGSHEQF